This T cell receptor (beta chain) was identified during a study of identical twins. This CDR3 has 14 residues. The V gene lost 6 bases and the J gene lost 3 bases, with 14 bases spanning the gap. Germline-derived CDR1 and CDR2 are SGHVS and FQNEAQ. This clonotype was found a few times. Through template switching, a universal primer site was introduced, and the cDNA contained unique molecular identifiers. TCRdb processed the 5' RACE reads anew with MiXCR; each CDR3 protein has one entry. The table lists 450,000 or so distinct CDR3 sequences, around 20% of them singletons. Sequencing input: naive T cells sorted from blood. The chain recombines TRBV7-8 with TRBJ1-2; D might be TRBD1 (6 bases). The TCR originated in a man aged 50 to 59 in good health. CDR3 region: CASRPRQDDYGYTF. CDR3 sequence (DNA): TGTGCCAGCAGGCCTCGACAGGATGACTATGGCTACACCTTC.